The source of this T cell receptor (beta chain) is a study of beta chain features in type 1 diabetes (dated by TCRdb to between 2017 and 2018). As for the study more broadly: Mean age, gender distribution, total cell number and subset yield did not differ between patients and healthy donors. A total of roughly 98,000,000 sorted cells were examined across all samples, and a strong correlation was observed between cell number per subset and RNA yield. The study compared TCRB repertoires of sorted circulating CD4+ T cell subsets between recently diagnosed type 1 diabetes patients and matched healthy donors. Whereas all 28 donors provided naive and central memory subsets, regulatory and stem cell-like memory subsets were isolated from just 8 patients and roughly eight healthy donors. Beyond this particular receptor, the publication reports: Type 1 diabetes patients showed a moderate but significant shortening of TCRB CDR3 length in all four CD4+ subsets. Naive, central memory and regulatory TCRB repertoires appeared more similar among patients than among healthy donors. Because the HLA sub-analyses included only small numbers of individuals, any influence of HLA type on TCRB rearrangement was left unresolved. Shorter templates might have been favored by PCR, but patient and control samples were amplified and corrected together, so both groups would have been affected equally by any skew. Sequencing cDNA rather than genomic DNA could over-represent highly expressing activated cells, although activation and CD3 levels did not differ between groups. At VDJ recombination sites, type 1 diabetes patients had fewer insertions and more deleted nucleotides, which implies abnormalities in thymic rearrangement.

All of the isolated RNA was reverse transcribed with the High Capacity cDNA Reverse Transcription Kit, so expressed TCRB transcripts were sequenced. Deep immunoSEQ sequencing was applied to naive, central memory and regulatory T cell samples, giving an average of around 3.4 million total reads per sample. Sorted cells were lysed in RLT buffer, and RNA was extracted using DNase-treated RNeasy Micro or Mini kits according to cell number. To prevent cross-contamination, every cell subset was processed on its own, while patient and healthy donor samples were processed together. TCRB sequences were amplified from cDNA with the immunoSEQ multiplex PCR, producing 87-bp fragments spanning the CDR3 region. The amplicons were sequenced using the Illumina HiSeq platform. The authors' pipeline ran thus. Synthetic template baselines were used to correct PCR bias computationally, reads within Hamming distance 2 were collapsed together, and singletons that could not be merged were discarded. Reads were aligned against IMGT to assign V, D and J genes, CDR3 length and insertions or deletions at six rearrangement sites. Within each subset, clonotype counts were normalized to sorted cell number, and only after that were true diversity and Gini coefficients computed with the tcR R package. The overlap coefficient, calculated on TCRB nucleotide sequences, was used to quantify repertoire sharing. TCRdb re-hosts the immuneACCESS table, in-frame sequences only. Its copies lack some clones; in the studies checked, an unresolved V gene accounts for under half of them, and the cause for the rest is not known. V and J calls and clone size are given by that table; D and trimming were obtained from the DNA. Here the sample has about 180,000 clones; about 13% occur a single time. 0.55% to 0.8% of the sample rests with the top ten.

This clone was found a few times. The specificity of this receptor is unknown. No much larger clone exists at a distance of one base, and base qualities are not known. Each donor gave one peripheral blood draw, about 110 mL on average, collected into heparinised tubes. Naive, central memory, regulatory and stem cell-like memory CD4+ T cells were sorted on a BD FACSAria II using a panel including CD45RO, CCR7, CD25, CD127, CD95 and CD27. All sorted populations exceeded 98% purity. Right away, PBMCs were isolated by Lymphoprep density gradient centrifugation and were stained directly, with no culture step. To minimize batch effects, samples were stained and sorted in pairs, one healthy donor with one patient per experiment. The sample taken for sequencing was central memory CD4+ T cells from blood. The TCR sequence derives from a woman under 30 in good health.

Here the CDR3 is given as CASTRRNTGELFF. The DNA sequence follows: TGTGCCAGCACCAGAAGGAACACCGGGGAGCTGTTTTTT. The chain was built from TRBV27 and TRBJ2-2, with the identity of the D gene unclear. The germline V gene encodes CDR1 MNHEY and CDR2 SMNVEV (reference sequence). Cut back by 7 bases and 1 base, the V and J ends lie 7 bases apart. From cysteine to phenylalanine, the CDR3 is 13 amino acids long. The only DNA kept is the CDR3, 39 bases in frame from the first base.